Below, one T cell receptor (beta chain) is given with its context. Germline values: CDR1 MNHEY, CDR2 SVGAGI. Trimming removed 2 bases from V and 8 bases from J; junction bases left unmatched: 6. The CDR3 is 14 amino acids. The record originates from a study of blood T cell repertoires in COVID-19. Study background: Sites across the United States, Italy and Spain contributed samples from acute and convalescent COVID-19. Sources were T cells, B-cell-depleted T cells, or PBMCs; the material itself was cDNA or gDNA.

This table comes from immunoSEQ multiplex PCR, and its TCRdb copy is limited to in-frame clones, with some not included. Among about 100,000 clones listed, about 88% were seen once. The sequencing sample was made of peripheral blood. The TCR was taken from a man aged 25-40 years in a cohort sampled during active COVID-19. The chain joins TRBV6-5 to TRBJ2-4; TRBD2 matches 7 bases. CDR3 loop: CASSYLGEGYIQYF. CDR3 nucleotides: TGTGCCAGCAGTTACCTCGGGGAGGGGTACATTCAGTACTTC.